The source of this T cell receptor beta chain is a study of shared clonotypes between healthy human individuals. Background on the study: Aged between 18 and 49, the donors were two women and a few men. General study results and limits: Naive subsets generally exceeded memory subsets in estimated richness. Blood alone was sampled, and tissue repertoires likely differ.

In regard to this clone: The target antigen is unknown. This specimen includes other DNA sequences encoding the same CDR3.

CDR1 is LGHNA, CDR2 YNFKEQ, per germline. The V and J ends lost 1 base and 4 bases, in that order; junction bases with no gene match: 3. This CDR3 has 17 residues. Sequencing was performed with immunoSEQ multiplex PCR; in TCRdb, only in-frame clones are kept and a portion is missing. The table records over a million clones, approximately 80% of them present only once. The chain links TRBV4-2 to TRBJ2-1; TRBD2 aligns across 14 bases. Specimen: memory CD4+ T cells from PBMCs. Subset denoted: CD45RA-negative fraction. The TCR was taken from a man aged 18 to 35 in good health. Some clones in this sample may be carry-over from other donors' samples. The CDR3 DNA reads as TGTGCCAGCAGCCAAGTGGGGACTAGCGGGAGTTACAATGAGCAGTTCTTC. It specifies CASSQVGTSGSYNEQFF.